This TCR beta chain is from a study of response to subunit inactivated influenza vaccine. TCRdb re-called the RT-PCR reads through MiXCR, storing one row per CDR3 protein. Of more than 150,000 distinct CDR3 sequences listed, 9.2% are singletons. Germline V gene data show CDR1 as MGHRA and CDR2 as YSYEKL. The junction had 16 bases not matched to a gene; V was cut back by 3 bases and J by 8 bases. The CDR3 totals 17 residues. General observations from the study: It was the authors' suggestion that each seasonal influenza vaccination recruits few new T cells.

About this clonotype itself: Its target is unknown.

The TCR was taken from a man aged 50-60 years who received an inactivated influenza vaccine. This rearrangement joins TRBV4-1 to TRBJ2-1, with 7 bases matching TRBD2. The sequencing used non-naive T cells sorted from PBMCs, collected on the day of vaccination. This CDR3 is CASSHPLMAVRGDEQFF. The CDR3 region has the DNA TGCGCCAGCAGCCATCCCTTGATGGCGGTCCGGGGGGATGAGCAGTTCTTC.